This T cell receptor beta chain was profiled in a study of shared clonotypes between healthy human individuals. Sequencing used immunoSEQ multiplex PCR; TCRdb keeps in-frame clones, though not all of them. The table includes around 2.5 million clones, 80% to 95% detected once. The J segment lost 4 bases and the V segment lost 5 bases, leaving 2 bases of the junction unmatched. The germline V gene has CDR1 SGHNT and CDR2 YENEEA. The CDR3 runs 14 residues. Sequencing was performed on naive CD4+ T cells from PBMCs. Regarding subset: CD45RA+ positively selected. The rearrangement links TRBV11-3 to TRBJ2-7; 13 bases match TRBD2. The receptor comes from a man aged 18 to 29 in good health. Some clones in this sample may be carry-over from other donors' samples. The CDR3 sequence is CASSPGLAGYEQYF. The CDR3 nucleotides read TGTGCCAGCAGCCCGGGACTAGCGGGATACGAGCAGTACTTC.